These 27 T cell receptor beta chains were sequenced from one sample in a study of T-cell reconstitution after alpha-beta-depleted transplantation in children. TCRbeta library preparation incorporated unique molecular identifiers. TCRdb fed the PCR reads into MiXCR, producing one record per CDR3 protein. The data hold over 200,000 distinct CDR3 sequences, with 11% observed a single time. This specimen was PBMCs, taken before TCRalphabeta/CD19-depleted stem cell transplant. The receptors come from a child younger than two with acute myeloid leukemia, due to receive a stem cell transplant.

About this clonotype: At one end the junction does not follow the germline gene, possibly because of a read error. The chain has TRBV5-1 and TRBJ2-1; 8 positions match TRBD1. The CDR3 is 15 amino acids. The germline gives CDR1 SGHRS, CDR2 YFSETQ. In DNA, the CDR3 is TGCGTCAGCAGCTCTAGGGTGCAGGGGGCAAATGAGCAGTTCTTC. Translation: CVSSSRVQGANEQFF. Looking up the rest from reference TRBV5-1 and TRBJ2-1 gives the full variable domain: KAGVTQTPRYLIKTRGQQVTLSCSPISGHRSVSWYQQTPGQGLQFLFEYFSETQRNKGNFPGRFSGRQFSNSRSEMNVSTLELGDSALYLCVSSSRVQGANEQFFGPGTRLTVL.

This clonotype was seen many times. The chain's CDR3 is CASSLEGAGTEAFF. CDR3 nucleotide sequence: TGCGCCAGCAGCTTGGAGGGGGCGGGCACTGAAGCTTTCTTT. This rearrangement joins TRBV5-1 to TRBJ1-1; 7 bases line up with TRBD1. The V gene end was trimmed by 0 bases and the J gene end by 4 bases; junction bases not matched to a gene: 3. In germline, CDR1 is SGHRS, CDR2 YFSETQ. The CDR3 totals 14 residues.

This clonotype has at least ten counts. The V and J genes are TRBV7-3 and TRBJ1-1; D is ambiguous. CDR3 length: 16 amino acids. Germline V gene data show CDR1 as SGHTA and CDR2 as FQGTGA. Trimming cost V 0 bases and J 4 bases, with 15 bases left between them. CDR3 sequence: CASSLTGEPVVTEAFF. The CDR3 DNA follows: TGTGCCAGCAGCTTAACGGGCGAACCGGTGGTCACTGAAGCTTTCTTT.

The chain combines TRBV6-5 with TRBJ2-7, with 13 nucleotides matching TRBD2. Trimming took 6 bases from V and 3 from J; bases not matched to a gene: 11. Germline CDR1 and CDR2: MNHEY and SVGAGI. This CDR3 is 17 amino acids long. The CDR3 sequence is CASSPGLAGVAVYEQYF. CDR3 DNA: TGTGCCAGCAGCCCAGGACTAGCGGGGGTAGCGGTCTACGAGCAGTACTTC.

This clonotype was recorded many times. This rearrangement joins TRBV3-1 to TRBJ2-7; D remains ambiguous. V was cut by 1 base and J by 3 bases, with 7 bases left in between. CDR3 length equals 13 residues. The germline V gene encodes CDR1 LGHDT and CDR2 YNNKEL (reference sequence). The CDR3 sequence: CASSQGWGYEQYF. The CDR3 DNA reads TGTGCCAGCAGCCAAGGTTGGGGCTACGAGCAGTACTTC.

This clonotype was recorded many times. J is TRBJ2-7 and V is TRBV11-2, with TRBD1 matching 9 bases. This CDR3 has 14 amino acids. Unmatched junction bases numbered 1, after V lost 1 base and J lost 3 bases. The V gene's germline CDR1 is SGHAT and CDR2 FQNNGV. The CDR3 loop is CASSLGDRDYEQYF. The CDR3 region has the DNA TGTGCCAGCAGCTTAGGGGACAGGGACTACGAGCAGTACTTC.

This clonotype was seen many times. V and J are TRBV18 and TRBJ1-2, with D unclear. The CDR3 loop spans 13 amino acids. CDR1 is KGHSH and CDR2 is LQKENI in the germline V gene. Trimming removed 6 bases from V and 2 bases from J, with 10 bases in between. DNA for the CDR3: TGTGCCAGCTCCCTGCGGCTAAACTATGGCTACACCTTC. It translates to CASSLRLNYGYTF.

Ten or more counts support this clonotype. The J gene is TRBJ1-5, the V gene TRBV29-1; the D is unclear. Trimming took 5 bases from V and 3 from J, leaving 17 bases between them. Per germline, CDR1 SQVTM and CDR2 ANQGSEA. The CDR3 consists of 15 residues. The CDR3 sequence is CSVSSPVAHNQPQHF. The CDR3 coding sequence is TGCAGCGTTTCTTCCCCGGTGGCTCACAATCAGCCCCAGCATTTT.

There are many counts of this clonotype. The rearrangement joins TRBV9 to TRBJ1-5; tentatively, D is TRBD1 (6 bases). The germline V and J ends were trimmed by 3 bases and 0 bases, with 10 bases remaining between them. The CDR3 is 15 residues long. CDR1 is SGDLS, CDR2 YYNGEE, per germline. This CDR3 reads CASSAGQNSNQPQHF. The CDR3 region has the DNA TGTGCCAGCAGCGCCGGACAGAATAGCAATCAGCCCCAGCATTTT.

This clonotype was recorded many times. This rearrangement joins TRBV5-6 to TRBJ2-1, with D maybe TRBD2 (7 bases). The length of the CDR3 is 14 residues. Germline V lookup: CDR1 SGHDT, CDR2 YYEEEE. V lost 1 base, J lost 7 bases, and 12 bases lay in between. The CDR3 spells CASSLRGARNEQFF. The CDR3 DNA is TGTGCCAGCAGCTTGCGGGGGGCGCGTAATGAGCAGTTCTTC.

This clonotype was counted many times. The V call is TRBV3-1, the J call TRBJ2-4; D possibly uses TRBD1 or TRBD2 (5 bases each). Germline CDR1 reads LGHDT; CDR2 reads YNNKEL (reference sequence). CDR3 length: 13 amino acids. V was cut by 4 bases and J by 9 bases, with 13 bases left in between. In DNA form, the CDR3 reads TGTGCCAGCAGCCTCCGAAGGGGAGTCATTCAGTACTTC. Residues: CASSLRRGVIQYF.

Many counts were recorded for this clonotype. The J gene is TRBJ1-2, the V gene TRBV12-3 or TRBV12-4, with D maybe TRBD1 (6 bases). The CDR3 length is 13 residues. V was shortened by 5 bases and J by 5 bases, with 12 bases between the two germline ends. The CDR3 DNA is TGTGCCAGCAGTAGGGACACTCTATATGGCTACACCTTC. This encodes CASSRDTLYGYTF.

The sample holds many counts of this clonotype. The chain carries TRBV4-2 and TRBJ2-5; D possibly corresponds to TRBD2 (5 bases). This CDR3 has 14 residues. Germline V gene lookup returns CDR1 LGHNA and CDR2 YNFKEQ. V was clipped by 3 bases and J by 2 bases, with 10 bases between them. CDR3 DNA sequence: TGTGCCAGCAGCCAGAAAGCGGATCAAGAGACCCAGTACTTC. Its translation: CASSQKADQETQYF.

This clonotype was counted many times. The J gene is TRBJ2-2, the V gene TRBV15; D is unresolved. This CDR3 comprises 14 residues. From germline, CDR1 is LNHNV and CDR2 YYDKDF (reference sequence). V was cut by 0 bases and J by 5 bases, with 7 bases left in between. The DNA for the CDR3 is TGTGCCACCAGCAGAGATTGGGGTACCGGGGAGCTGTTTTTT. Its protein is CATSRDWGTGELFF.

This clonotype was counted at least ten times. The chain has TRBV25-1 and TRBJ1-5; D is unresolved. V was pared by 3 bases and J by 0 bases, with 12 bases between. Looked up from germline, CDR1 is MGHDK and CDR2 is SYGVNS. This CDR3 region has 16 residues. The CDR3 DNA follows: TGTGCCAGCAGTGAGGTACAATCTTATAGCAATCAGCCCCAGCATTTT. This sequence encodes CASSEVQSYSNQPQHF.

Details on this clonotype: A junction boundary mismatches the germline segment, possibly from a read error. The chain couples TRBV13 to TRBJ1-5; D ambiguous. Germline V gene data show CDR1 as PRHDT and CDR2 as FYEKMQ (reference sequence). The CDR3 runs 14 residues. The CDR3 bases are TGTGCCAGCAGCGTAGGTGGAGGGTCACAGCCCCAGCATTTT. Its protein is CASSVGGGSQPQHF.

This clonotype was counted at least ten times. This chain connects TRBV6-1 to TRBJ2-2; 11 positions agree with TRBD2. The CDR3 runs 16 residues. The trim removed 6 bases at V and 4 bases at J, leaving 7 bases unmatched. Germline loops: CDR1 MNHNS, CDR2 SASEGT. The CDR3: CASSSLAGGTTGELFF. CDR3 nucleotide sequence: TGTGCCAGCAGCTCTCTAGCGGGAGGAACCACCGGGGAGCTGTTTTTT.

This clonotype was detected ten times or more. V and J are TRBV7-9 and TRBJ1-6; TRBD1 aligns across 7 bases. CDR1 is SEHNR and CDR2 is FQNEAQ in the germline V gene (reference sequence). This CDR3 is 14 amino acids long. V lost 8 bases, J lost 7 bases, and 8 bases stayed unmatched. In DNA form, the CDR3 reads TGTGCCAGCCGCTCCGGGACAGCAAATTCACCCCTCCACTTT. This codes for CASRSGTANSPLHF.

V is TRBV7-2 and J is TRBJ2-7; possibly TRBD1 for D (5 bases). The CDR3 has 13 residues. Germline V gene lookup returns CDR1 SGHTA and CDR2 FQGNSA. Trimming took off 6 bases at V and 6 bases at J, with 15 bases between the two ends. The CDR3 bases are TGTGCCAGCAGACCCAGGGTCCGCTTCGAGCAGTACTTC. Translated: CASRPRVRFEQYF.

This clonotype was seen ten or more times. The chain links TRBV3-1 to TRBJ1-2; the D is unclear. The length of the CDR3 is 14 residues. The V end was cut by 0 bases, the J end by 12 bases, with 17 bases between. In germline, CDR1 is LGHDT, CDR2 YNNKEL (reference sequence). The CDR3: CASSQDPRRSVDTF. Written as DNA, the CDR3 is TGTGCCAGCAGCCAAGATCCTAGGCGAAGTGTGGACACCTTC.

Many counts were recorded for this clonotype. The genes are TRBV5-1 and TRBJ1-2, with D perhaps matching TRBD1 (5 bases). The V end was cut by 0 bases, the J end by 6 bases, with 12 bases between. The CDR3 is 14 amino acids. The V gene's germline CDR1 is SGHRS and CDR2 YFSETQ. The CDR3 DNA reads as TGCGCCAGCAGCTTGGGGCAGGGTAGCAATGGCTACACCTTC. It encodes CASSLGQGSNGYTF.

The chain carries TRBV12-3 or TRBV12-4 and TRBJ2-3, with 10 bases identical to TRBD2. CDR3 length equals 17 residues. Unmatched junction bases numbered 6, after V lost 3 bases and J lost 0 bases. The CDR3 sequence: CASSFTLAGASTDTQYF. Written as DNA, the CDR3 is TGTGCCAGCAGTTTCACCCTAGCGGGAGCTAGCACAGATACGCAGTATTTT.

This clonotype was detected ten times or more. CDR3 in DNA: TGCGCCAGCAGCCCTGACGGCGGCAGCACTGAAGCTTTCTTT. Its translation: CASSPDGGSTEAFF. J is TRBJ1-1 and V is TRBV5-1; D remains ambiguous. The ends were cut back, 4 bases at V and 4 bases at J, with 14 bases in the middle. CDR1 and CDR2 from the germline V gene are SGHRS and YFSETQ. CDR3 length equals 14 residues.

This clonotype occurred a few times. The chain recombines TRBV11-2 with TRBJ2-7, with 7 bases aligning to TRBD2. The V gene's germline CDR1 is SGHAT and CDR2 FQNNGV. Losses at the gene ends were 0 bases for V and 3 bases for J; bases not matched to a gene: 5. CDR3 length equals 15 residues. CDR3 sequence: CASSLDGGGSYEQYF. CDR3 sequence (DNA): TGTGCCAGCAGCTTAGACGGCGGGGGAAGCTACGAGCAGTACTTC.

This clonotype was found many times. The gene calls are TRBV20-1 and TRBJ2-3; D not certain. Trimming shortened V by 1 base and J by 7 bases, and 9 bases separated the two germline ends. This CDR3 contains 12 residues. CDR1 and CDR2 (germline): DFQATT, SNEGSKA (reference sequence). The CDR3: CSARANAYTQYF. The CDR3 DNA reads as TGCAGTGCTAGAGCCAATGCCTATACGCAGTATTTT.

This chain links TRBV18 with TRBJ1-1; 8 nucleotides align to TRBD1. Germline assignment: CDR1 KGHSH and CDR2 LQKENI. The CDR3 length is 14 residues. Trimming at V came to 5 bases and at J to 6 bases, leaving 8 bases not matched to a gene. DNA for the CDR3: TGTGCCAGCTCAATCGGACAGGGAGGGTCTGAAGCTTTCTTT. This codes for CASSIGQGGSEAFF.

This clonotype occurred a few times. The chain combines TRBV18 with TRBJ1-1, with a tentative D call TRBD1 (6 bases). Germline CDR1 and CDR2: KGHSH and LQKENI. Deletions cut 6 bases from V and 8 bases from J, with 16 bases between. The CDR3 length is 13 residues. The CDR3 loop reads CASSPDRHQEAFF. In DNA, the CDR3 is TGTGCCAGCTCCCCCGACAGGCATCAGGAAGCTTTCTTT.